A selection of T cell receptor beta chains follows, all from one sample in a study of OX40 agonist ivuxolimab in advanced cancers. The data were produced by immunoSEQ multiplex PCR, yet TCRdb's version contains in-frame clones alone and is incomplete. The sample contains about 48,000 clones, approximately 81% of which appear only once. The sequences come from CD4+ or CD8+ T cells sorted from blood, collected in a trial of the OX40 agonist ivuxolimab. These receptors came from an adult with an advanced solid tumor such as melanoma, head and neck, liver or kidney cancer. Each CDR3 is given with its conserved first and last residue. The D gene is left open where the match is weak. Some rows have no size entry. The others give once, few or many, or a class for an expanded clone.

d_gene	v_gene	j_gene	abundance	CDR3aa	CDR3nt
NA	TRBV9	TRBJ1-1	NA	CASSVYWNTEAFF	TGTGCCAGCAGCGTATACTGGAACACTGAAGCTTTCTTT
TRBD2	TRBV10-3	TRBJ2-7	NA	CAISGTSGRGSYEQYF	TGTGCCATCAGTGGGACTAGCGGGAGAGGCTCCTACGAGCAGTACTTC
NA	TRBV5-1	TRBJ1-4	NA	CASSLAGPGAHEKLFF	TGCGCCAGCAGCTTAGCGGGACCGGGGGCCCATGAAAAACTGTTTTTT
TRBD2	TRBV5-4	TRBJ2-7	NA	CASSYDAGGEAQQYF	TGTGCCAGCAGCTACGACGCGGGGGGTGAAGCTCAGCAGTACTTC
NA	TRBV18	TRBJ2-7	NA	CASSEGSSYEQYF	TGTGCCAGCTCAGAAGGGTCCTCCTACGAGCAGTACTTC
NA	TRBV21-1	TRBJ2-1	NA	CASSKASGAGNNEQFF	TGTGCCAGCAGCAAGGCTAGCGGGGCCGGGAACAATGAGCAGTTCTTC
NA	TRBV28	TRBJ1-3	NA	CASSPTNPGGTIYF	TGTGCCAGCAGTCCGACGAACCCAGGAGGGACCATATATTTT
NA	TRBV7-6	TRBJ2-3	NA	CASSLVLTDTQYF	TGTGCCAGCAGCTTAGTTCTAACAGATACGCAGTATTTT
TRBD1	TRBV19	TRBJ2-7	few	CASSAQHRDSEQYF	TGTGCCAGTAGTGCCCAACACCGGGACAGCGAGCAGTACTTC
NA	TRBV28	TRBJ2-6	NA	CASRPGANVLTF	TGTGCCAGCAGGCCTGGGGCCAACGTCCTGACTTTC
TRBD2	TRBV11-2	TRBJ2-7	NA	CASSLFGGSGEQYF	TGTGCCAGCAGCTTATTCGGCGGGAGTGGGGAGCAGTACTTC
TRBD1	TRBV6-5	TRBJ1-4	NA	CASRQTGGNEKLFF	TGTGCCAGCAGGCAGACAGGGGGCAATGAAAAACTGTTTTTT
TRBD1	TRBV28	TRBJ1-1	NA	CASSYRGTEAFF	TGTGCCAGCAGTTACAGGGGCACTGAAGCTTTCTTT
NA	TRBV7-9	TRBJ2-6	NA	CASRSGKVASSGANVLTF	TGTGCCAGCCGCTCGGGGAAGGTAGCCTCCTCTGGGGCCAACGTCCTGACTTTC
NA	TRBV5-1	TRBJ1-2	NA	CASSFWGSDGYTF	TGCGCCAGCAGCTTTTGGGGGTCAGATGGCTACACCTTC
NA	TRBV18	TRBJ2-4	NA	CASSLALGDIQYF	TGTGCCAGCTCACTAGCTTTAGGGGACATTCAGTACTTC
NA	TRBV30	TRBJ2-7	NA	CAWSGTKGGTYEQYF	TGTGCCTGGAGTGGGACCAAGGGAGGCACCTACGAGCAGTACTTC
NA	TRBV11-2	TRBJ1-2	NA	CASSYRSFGYTF	TGTGCCAGCAGCTACAGAAGTTTTGGCTACACCTTC
NA	TRBV11-2	TRBJ2-7	NA	CASSLVQVHYEQYF	TGTGCCAGCAGCTTAGTACAGGTTCACTACGAGCAGTACTTC
NA	TRBV28	TRBJ2-7	once	CASSSTGRGPYEQYF	TGTGCCAGCAGTTCTACAGGGCGAGGGCCTTACGAGCAGTACTTC
NA	TRBV18	TRBJ2-2	NA	CASSPEMVNTGELFF	TGTGCCAGCTCTCCAGAGATGGTGAACACCGGGGAGCTGTTTTTT
NA	TRBV5-4	TRBJ2-1	NA	CASSPPVGNLYNEQFF	TGTGCCAGCAGCCCGCCGGTGGGAAACCTATACAATGAGCAGTTCTTC
NA	TRBV5-1	TRBJ2-3	NA	CASSLTAQSTDTQYF	TGCGCCAGCAGCTTGACCGCCCAAAGCACAGATACGCAGTATTTT
NA	TRBV6-5	TRBJ1-5	NA	CASEPNDGSQPQHF	TGTGCCAGCGAACCCAACGATGGGAGTCAGCCCCAGCATTTT
NA	TRBV2	TRBJ2-1	NA	CASSDRAPGNEQFF	TGTGCCAGCAGCGACCGGGCCCCTGGGAATGAGCAGTTCTTC
TRBD1	TRBV5-1	TRBJ1-2	NA	CASSPDRGQGYGYTF	TGCGCCAGCAGCCCAGATAGAGGACAGGGTTATGGCTACACCTTC
NA	TRBV10-2	TRBJ2-7	NA	CASSDPGLLRDEQYF	TGCGCCAGCAGTGATCCGGGACTCCTTCGGGACGAGCAGTACTTC
TRBD2	TRBV29-1	TRBJ2-5	NA	CSVDEAGGETQYF	TGCAGCGTTGACGAAGCGGGAGGAGAGACCCAGTACTTC
TRBD2	TRBV5-1	TRBJ2-1	NA	CASSGEREVYNEQFF	TGCGCCAGCAGCGGTGAGCGGGAGGTATACAATGAGCAGTTCTTC
TRBD2	TRBV4-2	TRBJ2-7	medium-sized	CASSRIGTSGNEQYF	TGTGCCAGCAGCCGGATCGGGACTAGCGGGAACGAGCAGTACTTC
TRBD1	TRBV6-1	TRBJ1-2	NA	CASRQALQGFGYTF	TGTGCCAGCAGACAAGCCCTACAGGGGTTTGGCTACACCTTC
TRBD2	TRBV7-2	TRBJ2-2	few	CASSREYSGELFF	TGTGCCAGCTCGCGGGAGTACAGCGGGGAGCTGTTTTTT
NA	TRBV18	TRBJ2-3	NA	CASSLSKRTSTDTQYF	TGTGCCAGCTCACTATCAAAGCGGACTAGCACAGATACGCAGTATTTT
NA	TRBV19	TRBJ2-1	NA	CASSISNYNEQFF	TGTGCCAGTAGTATCTCTAATTACAATGAGCAGTTCTTC
NA	TRBV7-6	TRBJ2-7	few	CASSLERGPVPYEQYF	TGTGCCAGCAGCTTAGAACGCGGACCCGTTCCCTACGAGCAGTACTTC
NA	TRBV2	TRBJ1-5	NA	CASSVSRPRANQPQHF	TGTGCCAGCAGTGTATCCCGGCCCCGGGCCAATCAGCCCCAGCATTTT
NA	TRBV5-1	TRBJ2-6	NA	CASSEWGLGANVLTF	TGCGCCAGCAGTGAATGGGGGCTTGGGGCCAACGTCCTGACTTTC